These 23 T cell receptor beta chains were sequenced from one sample in a study of vaccination and CD4 T cells after COVID-19. Treatment specified: roughly ten-day PBMC culture with coronavirus spike peptide pools or control peptides (ViraFEST assay). Investigators obtained the unexposed donor's CD4+ T cells before the COVID-19 pandemic (2011-2018). These receptors have no identified antigens. Sequencing of DNA taken from cultured CD4+ T cells relied on the Oncomine TCR Beta short-read assay. MiXCR, run by TCRdb on the PCR reads, gives a single entry per CDR3 protein. Here the sample spans 9,700 or so distinct CDR3 sequences, about 33% being singletons. Sequenced: CD4+ T cells from blood, cultured in vitro. These receptors were collected from a human donor in good health.

This clonotype showed up just once. The gene calls are TRBV7-9 and TRBJ1-4; D not certain. Germline V gene data show CDR1 as SEHNR and CDR2 as FQNEAQ (reference sequence). Deletions cut 2 bases from V and 8 bases from J, with 3 bases between. The CDR3 extends over 11 amino acids. The CDR3 loop reads CASSLSEKLFF. CDR3 nucleotide sequence: TGTGCCAGCAGCTTATCCGAAAAACTGTTTTTT.

The sample holds a few counts of this clonotype. The chain carries TRBV6-1 and TRBJ1-6; the match to TRBD1 covers 8 bases. Trimming at V came to 7 bases and at J to 5 bases, leaving 10 bases not matched to a gene. The CDR3 has 16 residues. Germline assignment: CDR1 MNHNS and CDR2 SASEGT. CDR3 nucleotide sequence: TGTGCCAGCACTCAAAACGGACAGGGTAATAATTCACCCCTCCACTTT. Residues: CASTQNGQGNNSPLHF.

This sequence joins TRBV5-4 and TRBJ1-1; the D gene is possibly TRBD1 (5 bases). The CDR3 totals 14 residues. The V gene's germline CDR1 is SGHNT and CDR2 YYREEE (reference sequence). V gave up 0 bases and J gave up 5 bases, with 11 bases separating them. CDR3 amino acids: CASSLDRGGTEAFF. The CDR3 coding sequence is TGTGCCAGCAGCTTGGATAGGGGAGGTACTGAAGCTTTCTTT.

The gene calls are TRBV27 and TRBJ1-1; D may be TRBD1 (6 bases). Germline assignment: CDR1 MNHEY and CDR2 SMNVEV (reference sequence). The CDR3 totals 14 residues. Trimming pared 6 bases from V and 8 bases from J, leaving 19 bases between. This CDR3 reads CASSSRRGVEEAFF. For the CDR3, the DNA is TGTGCCAGCAGCTCTCGGAGGGGGGTTGAAGAAGCTTTCTTT.

The CDR3 DNA sequence: TGCGCCAGCAGCGGAATACGGGGACAGGCTGCCTATGGCTACACCTTC. Translated, it gives CASSGIRGQAAYGYTF. The genes are TRBV5-1 and TRBJ1-2, with 8 bases that match TRBD1. CDR1 is SGHRS, CDR2 YFSETQ, per germline. The CDR3 spans 16 residues. Trimming cost V 4 bases and J 4 bases; bases outside gene matches: 12.

This rearrangement joins TRBV30 to TRBJ1-1; D remains ambiguous. CDR3 length: 10 amino acids. The V and J ends lost 3 bases and 4 bases respectively, with 3 bases between them. CDR1 GTSNPN and CDR2 SVGIG come from the germline V gene (reference sequence). Here the CDR3 DNA reads TGTGCCTGGAGGATCACTGAAGCTTTCTTT. Translated, it gives CAWRITEAFF.

V and J are TRBV6-4 and TRBJ2-2; D not certain. Between the trimmed V and J ends, which lost 3 bases and 4 bases, there was a span of 6 bases. Germline-derived CDR1 and CDR2 are MRHNA and SNTAGT. This CDR3 contains 13 residues. The CDR3 here is CASSEGSTGELFF. The CDR3 DNA is TGTGCCAGCAGTGAAGGGTCCACCGGGGAGCTGTTTTTT.

This clonotype has more than one count but fewer than ten. The chain combines TRBV28 with TRBJ1-1, with 9 bases fitting TRBD1. Trimming took 7 bases from V and 11 from J; bases not matched to a gene: 11. The germline gives CDR1 MDHEN, CDR2 SYDVKM. The length of the CDR3 is 13 residues. CDR3 amino acids: CASIPAFTGGAFF. The DNA for the CDR3 is TGTGCCAGCATTCCGGCATTTACAGGGGGCGCTTTCTTT.

This clonotype was recorded a few times. The V call is TRBV20-1, the J call TRBJ2-3; no definite D call. CDR1 and CDR2 from the germline V gene are DFQATT and SNEGSKA (reference sequence). V dropped 4 bases and J dropped 1 base, with 12 bases sitting between them. This CDR3 has 14 amino acids. This CDR3 reads CSAMYPGGTDTQYF. The DNA of the CDR3 is TGCAGTGCTATGTACCCTGGGGGCACAGATACGCAGTATTTT.

The chain combines TRBV4-1 with TRBJ2-4; D ambiguous. The V end lost 3 bases, the J end lost 9 bases, and 9 bases lay between the germline ends. The CDR3 length is 12 residues. Looked up from germline, CDR1 is MGHRA and CDR2 is YSYEKL. The CDR3 loop is CASSQELGIQYF. CDR3 DNA sequence: TGCGCCAGCAGCCAGGAATTGGGCATTCAGTACTTC.

In nucleotides, the CDR3 is TGTGCCAGCAGCGTCGCCCCGGGACAGGGGTATGGCTACACCTTC. Amino acids: CASSVAPGQGYGYTF. The J gene is TRBJ1-2, the V gene TRBV11-1, with TRBD1 identical over 10 bases. V was pared by 5 bases and J by 5 bases, with 8 bases of the junction left unmatched. CDR1 SGHAT and CDR2 FQDESV come from the germline V gene (reference sequence). This CDR3 is 15 amino acids long.

The sample holds a few counts of this clonotype. The genes are TRBV6-4 and TRBJ2-1, with 11 positions matching TRBD1. The CDR3 totals 14 residues. Trimming removed 2 bases from V and 6 bases from J; junction bases left unmatched: 0. Germline values: CDR1 MRHNA, CDR2 SNTAGT. The CDR3 loop is CASSDGTGGNEQFF. In nucleotides, the CDR3 is TGTGCCAGCAGTGACGGGACAGGGGGCAATGAGCAGTTCTTC.

This clonotype has a handful of counts. The chain couples TRBV27 to TRBJ1-1; no definite D call. The CDR3 is made up of 13 amino acids. Between the trimmed V and J ends, which lost 3 bases and 1 base, there was a span of 6 bases. Germline V gene lookup returns CDR1 MNHEY and CDR2 SMNVEV (reference sequence). This CDR3 reads CASSFLSNTEAFF. CDR3 in DNA: TGTGCCAGCAGTTTCCTTTCGAACACTGAAGCTTTCTTT.

This clonotype showed up just once. The genes are TRBV7-6 and TRBJ2-5; D is perhaps TRBD2 (6 bases). CDR1 and CDR2 from the germline V gene are SGHVS and FNYEAQ. Trimming stripped 4 bases from V and 4 bases from J, with 16 bases between. The CDR3 covers 15 residues. DNA of the CDR3: TGTGCCAGCAGCTATATGGGGGGTGGGCCAGAGACCCAGTACTTC. Encoded protein: CASSYMGGGPETQYF.

J is TRBJ2-1 and V is TRBV19; a possible D gene is TRBD2 (6 bases). CDR3 length: 12 amino acids. Trimming pared 10 bases from V and 4 bases from J, leaving 11 bases between. CDR1 is LNHDA and CDR2 is SQIVND in the germline V gene (reference sequence). The CDR3 sequence: CATKTRYNEQFF. Written as DNA, the CDR3 is TGTGCCACCAAGACTAGATACAATGAGCAGTTCTTC.

This clonotype was recorded a few times. The rearrangement links TRBV19 to TRBJ1-5; 8 bases align to TRBD1. With V trimmed by 5 bases and J by 4 bases, 16 bases remained unmatched. The CDR3 contains 18 residues. Germline assignment: CDR1 LNHDA and CDR2 SQIVND (reference sequence). The CDR3 loop reads CASSESRFSDRANQPQHF. The CDR3 DNA reads TGTGCCAGTAGTGAGAGTAGATTTTCGGACAGGGCTAATCAGCCCCAGCATTTT.

This clonotype occurred a few times. The chain combines TRBV5-8 with TRBJ2-3; 16 positions match TRBD2. Germline V gene sequence: CDR1 SGHTS, CDR2 YDEGEE. This CDR3 contains 16 residues. The junction had 3 bases not matched to a gene; V was cut back by 4 bases and J by 4 bases. The CDR3 sequence is CASSPGTSGGADTQYF. DNA of the CDR3: TGTGCCAGCAGCCCCGGGACTAGCGGGGGGGCAGATACGCAGTATTTT. The full variable domain, with the rest looked up from reference TRBV5-8 and TRBJ2-3, is EAGVTQSPTHLIKTRGQQATLRCSPISGHTSVYWYQQALGLGLQFLLWYDEGEERNRGNFPPRFSGRQFPNYSSELNVNALELEDSALYLCASSPGTSGGADTQYFGPGTRLTVL.

This clonotype was recorded once. The chain uses TRBV14 and TRBJ1-1; a possible D gene is TRBD1 (5 bases). Trimming pared 1 base from V and 5 bases from J, leaving 11 bases between. CDR3 size: 14 residues. Germline V gene lookup returns CDR1 SGHDN and CDR2 FVKESK. The DNA of the CDR3 is TGTGCCAGCAGCCAAGTAGGGACGAGTACTGAAGCTTTCTTT. Translation: CASSQVGTSTEAFF.

This clonotype was detected a few times. The V gene is TRBV19, the J gene TRBJ1-1, with D perhaps TRBD1 (6 bases). Between the trimmed V and J ends, which lost 0 bases and 1 base, there was a span of 12 bases. The CDR3 runs 16 residues. Germline CDR1 is LNHDA and CDR2 is SQIVND (reference sequence). The CDR3 sequence: CASSIEPGGRNTEAFF. The CDR3, as DNA: TGTGCCAGTAGTATAGAGCCGGGGGGCCGGAACACTGAAGCTTTCTTT.

This clonotype was detected only a few times. The V call is TRBV7-2, the J call TRBJ1-3, with a weak D call TRBD1 (6 bases). V lost 6 bases and J lost 0, with 12 bases in between. The CDR3 sequence is 15 residues long. Germline V gene lookup returns CDR1 SGHTA and CDR2 FQGNSA. This CDR3 reads CASSLDRFSGNTIYF. CDR3 DNA sequence: TGTGCCAGCAGTCTAGACAGGTTCTCTGGAAACACCATATATTTT.

With regard to this clonotype: A junction end diverges from the germline sequence, so it may reflect a read error. The chain carries TRBV6-4 and TRBJ2-7, with TRBD1 matching over 8 bases. The CDR3 consists of 15 residues. CDR1 and CDR2 (germline): MRHNA, SNTAGT. CDR3: CASTHRGITSYGQYF. DNA for the CDR3: TGTGCCAGCACCCACAGGGGGATAACCTCCTACGGGCAGTACTTC.

The chain links TRBV7-2 to TRBJ2-7; D is uncertain. Germline values: CDR1 SGHTA, CDR2 FQGNSA. CDR3 length: 13 amino acids. V dropped 2 bases and J dropped 1 base, with 6 bases sitting between them. The CDR3 nucleotides are TGTGCCAGCAGCTTAAACCCATCCTACGAGCAGTACTTC. It is translated as CASSLNPSYEQYF.

In this sample, this clonotype turned up a few times. The V gene is TRBV5-8, the J gene TRBJ2-7, with 7 bases that match TRBD1. The CDR3 extends over 16 amino acids. V dropped 2 bases and J dropped 1; count of bases not matched to a gene: 9. CDR1 is SGHTS, CDR2 YDEGEE, per germline. This chain's CDR3 is CASSLLRQGASYEQYF. Here the CDR3 DNA reads TGTGCCAGCAGCTTACTCCGACAGGGAGCTTCCTACGAGCAGTACTTC.